This TCR beta chain was recorded in a study of radiotherapy plus CTLA-4 blockade in lung cancer. Trimming pared 0 bases from V and 6 bases from J, leaving 4 bases between. The CDR3 covers 12 residues. The germline V gene encodes CDR1 SGHNT and CDR2 YYREEE (reference sequence). This table comes from immunoSEQ multiplex PCR, and its TCRdb copy is limited to in-frame clones, with some not included. The sample records about 56,000 clones, 70% to 80% being singletons. The clonotype originates from a human donor with non-small cell lung cancer who had a complete response to radiotherapy plus ipilimumab. This sample comprised peripheral blood, obtained from a patient treated with radiotherapy plus ipilimumab. This chain uses TRBV5-4 with TRBJ2-4; D gene unclear. The chain's CDR3 is CASSLDSNIQYF. DNA of the CDR3: TGTGCCAGCAGCTTGGACTCAAACATTCAGTACTTC.